These 27 T cell receptor beta chains share one sample of origin, sequenced in a study of human T cells and chemical hapten exposure. TCRdb recomputed calls from the RACE reads with MiXCR, one row per CDR3 protein. The data contain 90,000 or so distinct CDR3 sequences, approximately 10% of them singletons. Time point denoted: patch test 1, 2 weeks after DPC sensitization. This sample's treatment: therapeutic diphenylcyclopropenone sensitization with weekly scalp DPC. The sequencing used whole blood, collected in connection with sensitization to the hapten diphenylcyclopropenone (DPC). All receptors derive from a man aged 40-49 years with alopecia areata. Some clones in this sample may be carry-over from other donors' samples.

This clonotype was seen a handful of times. The rearrangement links TRBV28 to TRBJ2-6; no clear D gene. Germline assignment: CDR1 MDHEN and CDR2 SYDVKM. The germline V and J ends were trimmed by 6 bases and 3 bases, with 12 bases remaining between them. This CDR3 is 15 amino acids long. CDR3 protein: CASSSPELGANVLTF. In DNA, the CDR3 is TGTGCCAGCAGCTCACCCGAACTTGGGGCCAACGTCCTGACTTTC.

This clonotype was counted only a few times. The chain combines TRBV9 with TRBJ2-7; 12 nucleotides line up with TRBD2. The CDR3 runs to 16 residues. The germline V gene encodes CDR1 SGDLS and CDR2 YYNGEE. The V gene end was trimmed by 4 bases and the J gene end by 3 bases; junction bases not matched to a gene: 8. The DNA for the CDR3 is TGTGCCAGCAGCTCTAAGTCTAGCGGGGGGGTCTACGAGCAGTACTTC. This codes for CASSSKSSGGVYEQYF.

The V gene is TRBV5-1, the J gene TRBJ2-7; a possible D gene is TRBD2 (7 bases). The germline V gene encodes CDR1 SGHRS and CDR2 YFSETQ. V dropped 7 bases and J dropped 2 bases, with 16 bases sitting between them. The CDR3 consists of 14 residues. The DNA of the CDR3 is TGCGCCAGCGCCGTTAGGGGGAGGGCCTACGAGCAGTACTTC. Translation: CASAVRGRAYEQYF.

This clonotype was seen a few times. The chain links TRBV6-2 or TRBV6-3 to TRBJ2-7, with no clear D. Trimming cost V 5 bases and J 3 bases, with 8 bases left between them. This CDR3 contains 12 residues. Germline values: CDR1 MNHEY, CDR2 SVGEGT. The CDR3 DNA follows: TGTGCCAGCAGTACATCTGGCTACGAGCAGTACTTC. It yields the protein CASSTSGYEQYF.

The table lists this clonotype with many counts. The V call is TRBV29-1, the J call TRBJ2-1, with D perhaps given as TRBD1 or TRBD2 (5 bases each). Per the germline V gene, CDR1 is SQVTM and CDR2 is ANQGSEA. This CDR3 has 13 amino acids. V was cut by 4 bases and J by 12 bases, with 19 bases left in between. CDR3 amino acids: CSVVRDSKRGQFF. The CDR3 nucleotides read TGCAGCGTTGTTCGAGATTCCAAGAGGGGGCAGTTCTTC.

This clonotype has only a few counts. J is TRBJ1-5 and V is TRBV12-3 or TRBV12-4, with unresolved D. CDR3 length equals 14 residues. Trimming took off 5 bases at V and 7 bases at J, with 15 bases between the two ends. The CDR3 DNA sequence: TGTGCCAGCAGTCCCGGGAGGGTAGGCCAGCCCCAGCATTTT. Amino acids: CASSPGRVGQPQHF.

This clonotype was seen only a few times. This rearrangement joins TRBV20-1 to TRBJ2-7; D possibly corresponds to TRBD1 (6 bases). The germline gives CDR1 DFQATT, CDR2 SNEGSKA (reference sequence). This CDR3 region has 14 residues. The V gene lost 0 bases and the J gene lost 5 bases, with 14 bases spanning the gap. CDR3 nucleotide sequence: TGCAGTGCTAGAGATTATCAGGGGCTAAACGAGCAGTACGTC. It specifies CSARDYQGLNEQYV.

The V gene is TRBV3-1, the J gene TRBJ2-1, with D possibly being TRBD2 (5 bases). This CDR3 is built from 15 residues. The V end lost 0 bases, the J end lost 3 bases, and 9 bases lay between the germline ends. The germline V gene encodes CDR1 LGHDT and CDR2 YNNKEL (reference sequence). For the CDR3, the DNA is TGTGCCAGCAGCCAAGATTCCGGGAACTACAATGAGCAGTTCTTC. Residues: CASSQDSGNYNEQFF.

There are a few counts of this clonotype. The V and J genes are TRBV3-1 and TRBJ1-1; D gene ambiguous. CDR1 and CDR2 from the germline V gene are LGHDT and YNNKEL (reference sequence). The CDR3 extends over 13 amino acids. V was clipped by 7 bases and J by 1 base, with 10 bases between them. This CDR3 reads CASKRAANTEAFF. The DNA for the CDR3 is TGTGCCAGCAAGAGGGCGGCGAACACTGAAGCTTTCTTT.

This clonotype was counted only a few times. CDR3 loop: CASSPHGSYEQYF. CDR3 coding DNA: TGTGCCAGCAGCCCACACGGTTCCTACGAGCAGTACTTC. The chain uses TRBV13 and TRBJ2-7; D unresolved. The CDR3 contains 13 residues. Germline CDR1 PRHDT, CDR2 FYEKMQ (reference sequence). Trimming cost V 5 bases and J 1 base, with 9 bases left between them. The full variable domain, completed using reference TRBV13 and TRBJ2-7, is AAGVIQSPRHLIKEKRETATLKCYPIPRHDTVYWYQQGPGQDPQFLISFYEKMQSDKGSIPDRFSAQQFSDYHSELNMSSLELGDSALYFCASSPHGSYEQYFGPGTRLTVT.

The V gene is TRBV28, the J gene TRBJ2-7, with D possibly matching TRBD1 (5 bases). Germline V gene lookup returns CDR1 MDHEN and CDR2 SYDVKM. The CDR3 has 12 amino acids. The V end lost 6 bases, the J end lost 1 base, and 7 bases lay between the germline ends. CDR3 DNA: TGTGCCAGCAGCCAGGGTTCCTACGAGCAGTACTTC. Its translation is CASSQGSYEQYF.

The chain is built from TRBV2 and TRBJ2-7, with 9 bases fitting TRBD1. CDR3 length equals 14 residues. The germline gives CDR1 SNHLY, CDR2 FYNNEI. Trimming at V came to 6 bases and at J to 2 bases, leaving 5 bases not matched to a gene. The CDR3 DNA is TGTGCCAGCAGAGCCGGGACAGGGACCTACGAGCAGTACTTC. Encoded protein: CASRAGTGTYEQYF.

The rearrangement joins TRBV29-1 to TRBJ2-4; tentative D call: TRBD2 (5 bases). From germline, CDR1 is SQVTM and CDR2 ANQGSEA. The ends were cut back, 3 bases at V and 1 base at J, with 13 bases in the middle. The CDR3 is made up of 15 amino acids. The CDR3 nucleotides are TGCAGCGTTGAGGGTGGGAGCATCGCCAAAAACATTCAGTACTTC. Translating it yields CSVEGGSIAKNIQYF.

The chain is built from TRBV20-1 and TRBJ2-1; the D is unclear. The CDR3 contains 13 residues. Germline lookup yields CDR1 DFQATT and CDR2 SNEGSKA (reference sequence). Trimming took off 4 bases at V and 4 bases at J, with 11 bases between the two ends. CDR3 DNA: TGCAGTGCTAATTCGGACGGGTACAATGAGCAGTTCTTC. It is translated as CSANSDGYNEQFF.

The chain carries TRBV7-2 and TRBJ2-7, with 7 positions matching TRBD1. This CDR3 has 13 residues. Germline-derived CDR1 and CDR2 are SGHTA and FQGNSA. V gave up 2 bases and J gave up 5 bases; unmatched junction bases: 3. CDR3 region: CASSLRDRDEQYV. CDR3 bases: TGTGCCAGCAGCTTAAGAGACAGGGACGAGCAGTACGTC.

A word on this clonotype: Because it lacks the conserved phenylalanine or tryptophan at the end, this CDR3 is likely a read error. The chain recombines TRBV6-1 with TRBJ1-2; maybe TRBD1 (5 bases). This CDR3 spans 14 amino acids. V lost 0 bases, J lost 5 bases, and 10 bases lay in between. In germline, CDR1 is MNHNS, CDR2 SASEGT. This CDR3 reads CASSEAGRTYGYTS. DNA of the CDR3: TGTGCCAGCAGTGAAGCCGGCAGGACATATGGCTACACCTCC.

The chain carries TRBV12-3 or TRBV12-4 and TRBJ1-6; TRBD1 matches at 7 bases. This CDR3 has 15 amino acids. V lost 5 bases and J lost 14; bases outside the gene matches: 15. The CDR3 nucleotides are TGTGCCAGCAGTCTCTCCGGGACAGCCGAGGGGGCCCTCCACTTT. Translating it yields CASSLSGTAEGALHF.

This chain joins TRBV7-8 and TRBJ2-7; D unclear. Deletions cut 5 bases from V and 4 bases from J, with 12 bases between. The CDR3 loop spans 13 amino acids. Germline values: CDR1 SGHVS, CDR2 FQNEAQ. In DNA form, the CDR3 reads TGTGCCAGCAGCCTTAATAACTTGTACGAGCAGTACGTC. It translates to CASSLNNLYEQYV.

This clonotype was picked up a small number of times. The V call is TRBV7-8, the J call TRBJ2-2, with D unclear. Between the trimmed V and J ends, which lost 2 bases and 6 bases, there was a span of 7 bases. The CDR3 covers 13 residues. CDR1 is SGHVS and CDR2 is FQNEAQ in the germline V gene. The CDR3 loop is CASSLLDPGELFF. The CDR3 DNA reads TGTGCCAGCAGCTTATTGGACCCCGGGGAGCTGTTTTTT.

This clonotype was seen only a few times. V gene TRBV28 combines with J gene TRBJ2-7, with D tentatively TRBD1 (6 bases). Trimming removed 3 bases from V and 7 bases from J, with 19 bases in between. CDR1 MDHEN and CDR2 SYDVKM come from the germline V gene. This CDR3 region has 15 residues. The CDR3 DNA follows: TGTGCCAGCAGTTTTTTCGGACAGAGTTTAAGGGAGCAGTACTTC. Amino acid sequence: CASSFFGQSLREQYF.

This clonotype appeared a few times. The V call is TRBV12-3 or TRBV12-4, the J call TRBJ2-7; 7 bases match TRBD1. This CDR3 has 13 residues. J gave up 1 base and V 6 bases, and 3 bases lay outside the gene matches. CDR3 sequence reads: CASSRGQSYEQYV. The CDR3 DNA sequence: TGTGCCAGCAGCCGGGGACAGTCCTACGAGCAGTACGTC.

This clonotype was observed a handful of times. The rearrangement links TRBV4-3 to TRBJ1-6; D unresolved. V was cut by 0 bases and J by 8 bases, with 11 bases left in between. This CDR3 has 15 residues. The V gene's germline CDR1 is LGHNA and CDR2 YSLEER. The CDR3 DNA is TGCGCCAGCAGCCAAGATCAAGGGAGGGATTCACCCCTCCACTTT. This gives the protein CASSQDQGRDSPLHF.

This clonotype came up a few times. The chain combines TRBV29-1 with TRBJ1-1; D is perhaps TRBD1 (5 bases). The CDR3 runs 12 residues. Trimming took 3 bases from V and 2 from J, leaving 7 bases between them. Germline V gene sequence: CDR1 SQVTM, CDR2 ANQGSEA. CDR3 DNA sequence: TGCAGCGTTGATAGGGGTAACACTGAAGCTTTCTTT. It is translated as CSVDRGNTEAFF.

This clonotype turned up a few times. The chain uses TRBV6-2 or TRBV6-3 and TRBJ1-1; D might be TRBD1 (5 bases). The germline V gene encodes CDR1 MNHEY and CDR2 SVGEGT. The CDR3 consists of 13 residues. V gave up 5 bases and J gave up 0 bases, with 7 bases separating them. The CDR3 region is CASSKTVNTEAFF. The CDR3 DNA follows: TGTGCCAGCAGTAAGACAGTGAACACTGAAGCTTTCTTT.

This clonotype was observed a few times. The rearrangement joins TRBV20-1 to TRBJ2-3; 8 bases map to TRBD2. J lost 4 bases, V lost 0 bases, and 3 bases had no gene match. This CDR3 has 14 residues. Germline V gives CDR1 DFQATT, CDR2 SNEGSKA (reference sequence). The CDR3 region has the DNA TGCAGTGCTAGAGAGCTAGCGGGTCCAGATACGCAGTATTTT. Amino acid sequence: CSARELAGPDTQYF.

This clonotype appeared many times. The chain uses TRBV12-3 or TRBV12-4 and TRBJ1-1; D uncertain. V dropped 7 bases and J dropped 3 bases, with 18 bases sitting between them. This CDR3 contains 15 residues. For the CDR3, the DNA is TGTGCCAGCATCAATGGAGGAGGGTTGGACACTGAAGCTTTCTTT. It codes for CASINGGGLDTEAFF.

The table lists this clonotype with a few counts. The chain employs TRBV29-1 and TRBJ2-5; D tentatively fits TRBD1 or TRBD2 (6 bases each). The V gene's germline CDR1 is SQVTM and CDR2 ANQGSEA. The germline V and J ends were trimmed by 2 bases and 5 bases, with 15 bases remaining between them. This CDR3 has 14 amino acids. CDR3 DNA: TGCAGCGTTGAAAAGGCAGGGGAGGAGGAGACCCAGTACTTC. Its protein is CSVEKAGEEETQYF. Filled out from reference TRBV29-1 and TRBJ2-5, the complete variable domain reads SAVISQKPSRDICQRGTSLTIQCQVDSQVTMMFWYRQQPGQSLTLIATANQGSEATYESGFVIDKFPISRPNLTFSTLTVSNMSPEDSSIYLCSVEKAGEEETQYFGPGTRLLVL.